This T cell receptor beta chain emerged from a study of CD8 T cells in ankylosing spondylitis. Findings and caveats of the study: Matched ankylosing spondylitis synovial fluid reportedly contained a significantly enriched population of disease-linked clones. Ankylosing spondylitis blood seemed to carry a telltale TCR beta motif made of about 8 highly homologous variants. Existing reports had already noted some motif variants in reactive arthritis synovial fluid and blood.

The ends were cut back, 7 bases at V and 1 base at J, with 7 bases in the middle. This CDR3 comprises 12 residues. Germline assignment: CDR1 MNHEY and CDR2 SVGEGT. For TCR beta, libraries came from quantitative 5'-RACE with molecular barcodes. From the 5' RACE reads, TCRdb called clonotypes with MiXCR, one entry per CDR3 protein. Seen here are under 55,000 distinct CDR3 sequences, less than 8.5% observed once, and the top ten hold about 8.5%. This clonotype showed up many times. Its antigen is undetermined. The sequencing input was blood, either unsorted or a sorted T cell fraction (not recorded which). This rearrangement joins TRBV6-2 or TRBV6-3 to TRBJ1-1; D is uncertain. The clonotype originates from a female donor with ankylosing spondylitis or in good health (not recorded which). Written as DNA, the CDR3 is TGTGCCAGCATGTGGGGGAACACTGAAGCTTTCTTT. Amino acid sequence: CASMWGNTEAFF.